The 17 T cell receptor beta chains reported below all come from one sample, sequenced in a study of T-cell memory formation after mild COVID-19. TCRdb processed the 5' RACE reads anew with MiXCR; each CDR3 protein has one entry. Of roughly 310,000 distinct CDR3 sequences listed, roughly 15% are singletons. Source material: PBMCs or a T cell subset sorted from them (not recorded which). These receptors were obtained from a man aged 18 to 29 who had mild COVID-19 (a few samples of this study predate the infection). Cell type and time point are not known.

The chain combines TRBV6-2 or TRBV6-3 with TRBJ2-5; 11 bases are a match to TRBD2. CDR1 and CDR2 from the germline V gene are MNHEY and SVGEGT. Unmatched junction bases numbered 8, after V lost 9 bases and J lost 2 bases. The CDR3 loop spans 15 amino acids. The CDR3 loop is CASPGLAVFQETQYF. The CDR3 bases are TGTGCCAGTCCGGGACTAGCGGTCTTTCAAGAGACCCAGTACTTC.

The rearrangement links TRBV27 to TRBJ1-2; D not resolved. Trimming took off 3 bases at V and 3 bases at J, with 14 bases between the two ends. This CDR3 is built from 15 residues. CDR1 and CDR2 from the germline V gene are MNHEY and SMNVEV (reference sequence). In DNA, the CDR3 is TGTGCCAGCAGTTTCGGGATAGGGAACGACTATGGCTACACCTTC. It codes for CASSFGIGNDYGYTF.

J is TRBJ2-7 and V is TRBV20-1; unclear D gene. The CDR3 sequence is 14 residues long. The germline CDR1 and CDR2 sequences are DFQATT and SNEGSKA (reference sequence). The germline V and J ends were trimmed by 4 bases and 2 bases, with 15 bases remaining between them. The CDR3: CSAIASARPYEQYV. The CDR3 DNA reads TGCAGTGCTATAGCTTCCGCGCGGCCCTACGAGCAGTACGTC.

This clonotype was seen a few times. This chain uses TRBV7-2 with TRBJ2-5, with 10 bases aligning to TRBD1. CDR1 SGHTA and CDR2 FQGNSA come from the germline V gene. The CDR3 is 16 amino acids. Trimming removed 4 bases from V and 2 bases from J; junction bases left unmatched: 7. CDR3 DNA: TGTGCCAGCAGCTATGGTGACAGGGGGCGTCAAGAGACCCAGTACTTC. The encoded protein is CASSYGDRGRQETQYF.

The chain employs TRBV2 and TRBJ2-3; 7 bases agree with TRBD1. Germline values: CDR1 SNHLY, CDR2 FYNNEI. V was clipped by 4 bases and J by 1 base; unmatched bases: 20. The CDR3 runs 20 residues. This CDR3 reads CASSARAGTDSKKRTDTQYF. CDR3 sequence (DNA): TGTGCCAGCAGTGCGAGGGCCGGGACAGACTCAAAGAAACGCACAGATACGCAGTATTTT.

This chain connects TRBV12-3 or TRBV12-4 to TRBJ2-5; the D is unclear. Trimming took 6 bases from V and 2 from J, leaving 13 bases between them. The length of the CDR3 is 14 residues. The CDR3 DNA sequence: TGTGCCAGCAGCCTAGGGCGGATGCAAGAGACCCAGTACTTC. Amino acids: CASSLGRMQETQYF.

In DNA, the CDR3 is TGTGCCAGCAGCTTCAGACAGGGAACCTACGAGCAGTACTTC. Its translation is CASSFRQGTYEQYF. J is TRBJ2-7 and V is TRBV5-6; TRBD1 matches 7 bases. V trimming: 2 bases; J trimming: 2 bases; junction bases outside the gene matches: 4. The V gene's germline CDR1 is SGHDT and CDR2 YYEEEE. The CDR3 consists of 14 residues. The full variable domain, rest sourced from reference TRBV5-6 and TRBJ2-7, is DAGVTQSPTHLIKTRGQQVTLRCSPKSGHDTVSWYQQALGQGPQFIFQYYEEEERQRGNFPDRFSGHQFPNYSSELNVNALLLGDSALYLCASSFRQGTYEQYFGPGTRLTVT.

This chain links TRBV5-1 with TRBJ2-2; 11 positions match TRBD2. The CDR3 has 17 residues. Germline V CDR1 and CDR2: SGHRS, YFSETQ. Trimming at V came to 0 bases and at J to 5 bases, leaving 6 bases not matched to a gene. The CDR3 DNA reads TGCGCCAGCAGCTTGGAAGGGACTAGCGGTTTGACCGGGGAGCTGTTTTTT. It yields the protein CASSLEGTSGLTGELFF.

This clonotype was detected a few times. V is TRBV9 and J is TRBJ1-6; D may be TRBD1 (5 bases). CDR1 and CDR2 (germline): SGDLS, YYNGEE. V lost 0 bases, J lost 12 bases, and 16 bases lay in between. The length of the CDR3 is 15 residues. Here the CDR3 reads CASSVAGPDNGPLHF. CDR3 sequence (DNA): TGTGCCAGCAGCGTAGCGGGGCCCGACAATGGACCCCTCCACTTT.

This clonotype was recorded at least ten times. The V call is TRBV15, the J call TRBJ2-7; 8 bases are a match to TRBD1. This CDR3 spans 15 amino acids. Germline trimming cut 5 bases from V and 0 bases from J; bases unmatched to any gene: 6. Germline loops: CDR1 LNHNV, CDR2 YYDKDF (reference sequence). For the CDR3, the DNA is TGTGCCACCAGCGGACAGGGACTTAGCTCCTACGAGCAGTACTTC. This translates into CATSGQGLSSYEQYF.

V is TRBV7-6 and J is TRBJ2-5, with TRBD1 matching 7 bases. The germline V gene encodes CDR1 SGHVS and CDR2 FNYEAQ. This CDR3 is built from 17 residues. V gave up 3 bases and J gave up 4 bases; unmatched junction bases: 14. The CDR3 reads CASSLGTDRGAGETQYF. The CDR3, as DNA: TGTGCCAGCAGCTTGGGGACAGACCGGGGCGCAGGAGAGACCCAGTACTTC. The whole variable domain, filled in from reference TRBV7-6 and TRBJ2-5, reads GAGVSQSPRYKVTKRGQDVALRCDPISGHVSLYWYRQALGQGPEFLTYFNYEAQQDKSGLPNDRFSAERPEGSISTLTIQRTEQRDSAMYRCASSLGTDRGAGETQYFGPGTRLLVL.

The V call is TRBV10-3, the J call TRBJ1-5; perhaps TRBD1 as D (6 bases). The length of the CDR3 is 15 residues. V was cut by 2 bases and J by 4 bases, with 12 bases left in between. Germline loops: CDR1 ENHRY, CDR2 SYGVKD. The CDR3 sequence is CAISETGQGNQPQHF. The CDR3 DNA reads TGTGCCATCAGTGAGACAGGGCAGGGGAATCAGCCCCAGCATTTT.

This clonotype was observed a few times. V and J are TRBV4-2 and TRBJ1-6; D possibly corresponds to TRBD1 (6 bases). This CDR3 is 16 amino acids long. V was trimmed by 1 base and J by 7 bases, leaving 14 bases between them. The V gene's germline CDR1 is LGHNA and CDR2 YNFKEQ. The CDR3 DNA reads TGTGCCAGCAGCCAAGTCATGGGGGACAAGAATTCACCCCTCCACTTT. Translated, it gives CASSQVMGDKNSPLHF.

This chain connects TRBV15 to TRBJ2-5; D is undetermined. Trimming removed 2 bases at V and 4 bases at J, with 14 bases between. Germline V gene lookup returns CDR1 LNHNV and CDR2 YYDKDF (reference sequence). This CDR3 region has 15 residues. The CDR3 loop reads CATSRLKAPAETQYF. The DNA of the CDR3 is TGTGCCACCAGCAGACTAAAGGCACCCGCAGAGACCCAGTACTTC.

The V call is TRBV3-1, the J call TRBJ1-1; D is possibly TRBD1 (5 bases). The CDR3 consists of 16 residues. CDR1 is LGHDT and CDR2 is YNNKEL in the germline V gene (reference sequence). V was clipped by 1 base and J by 2 bases, with 14 bases between them. The DNA for the CDR3 is TGTGCCAGCAGCCAAGGCGCTCGGGGGACTAACACTGAAGCTTTCTTT. This encodes CASSQGARGTNTEAFF.

The sample holds one count of this clonotype. The genes are TRBV5-1 and TRBJ1-2; maybe TRBD1 (6 bases). CDR1 SGHRS and CDR2 YFSETQ come from the germline V gene. The CDR3 spans 15 residues. V was pared by 1 base and J by 2 bases, with 12 bases between. CDR3 loop: CASSLLGGANYGYTF. For the CDR3, the DNA is TGCGCCAGCAGCTTGTTGGGGGGCGCCAACTATGGCTACACCTTC.

This clonotype turned up a few times. V and J are TRBV4-1 and TRBJ2-7; D gene uncertain. CDR1 and CDR2 (germline): MGHRA, YSYEKL. V shed 4 bases and J shed 5 bases, with 12 bases lying between them. This CDR3 contains 13 residues. The CDR3 sequence is CASSRERPDEQYF. The CDR3 nucleotides are TGCGCCAGCAGCCGAGAACGCCCAGACGAGCAGTACTTC.